This is a list of T cell receptor beta chains from one sample in a study of CD8+ T cells in alopecia areata. Clones were sequenced by immunoSEQ multiplex PCR, and TCRdb holds only the in-frame ones, with some missing. Among 120,000 to 150,000 clones, roughly four fifths were seen once, and the ten largest hold 20% to 25%. The material sequenced was CD8+ T cells sorted from blood, taken at week 4, from a patient treated with tofacitinib. The receptors derive from a human donor with alopecia areata. Each CDR3 is given with its conserved first and last residue. The order of the fields is J gene, clone size, CDR3 length, D gene, V gene, CDR3 DNA, CDR3 protein. The D gene is left open where the match is weak. Clone size is shown for a subset of rows, as once, few, many or a class of expanded clone.

TRBJ2-1 - 12 TRBD1 TRBV13 TGTGCCAGCAGTCGACAGGGAAATGAGCAGTTCTTC CASSRQGNEQFF
TRBJ2-3 - 18 TRBD2 TRBV18 TGTGCCAGCTCACCACCGATAGACAGCGGGACGCTCTATCGTACGCAGTATTTT CASSPPIDSGTLYRTQYF
TRBJ2-7 - 15 - TRBV9 TGTGCCAGCAGCGCCGAAGACACATACAGCTACGAGCAGTACTTC CASSAEDTYSYEQYF
TRBJ2-7 - 16 - TRBV7-9 TGTGCCAGCAGCTTAACTCGGGGGGCACTCGTCTACGAGCAGTACTTC CASSLTRGALVYEQYF
TRBJ1-1 - 12 - TRBV5-6 TGTGCCAGCAGCTTCGGGGGAACTGAAGCTTTCTTT CASSFGGTEAFF
TRBJ1-2 - 15 TRBD1 TRBV4-1 TGCGCCAGCAGCCAAGCCCAGGGACAGGCTTATGGCTACACCTTC CASSQAQGQAYGYTF
TRBJ1-4 - 16 - TRBV29-1 TGCAGCGTTGATTGTGGTTGGGGCTTACTTAATGAAAAACTGTTTTTT CSVDCGWGLLNEKLFF
TRBJ1-4 - 15 - TRBV4-1 TGCGCCAGCAGCCAAGATAATTCTGGGGATGAAAAACTGTTTTTT CASSQDNSGDEKLFF
TRBJ2-5 - 14 TRBD2 TRBV10-2 TGCGCCAGCAGTGAGCGGGGGGGGTTAGAGACCCAGTACTTC CASSERGGLETQYF
TRBJ2-5 - 15 TRBD1 TRBV12-5 TGTGCTAGTGGTTCGGGACAGGGGGCAGGAGAGACCCAGTACTTC CASGSGQGAGETQYF
TRBJ2-5 - 14 TRBD2 TRBV6-5 TGTGCCAGCAGGTTGGGACTAGCCCAAGAGACCCAGTACTTC CASRLGLAQETQYF
TRBJ1-3 few 15 - TRBV5-8 TGTGCCAGCAGCTTGGTGTATATCTCTGGAAACACCATATATTTT CASSLVYISGNTIYF
TRBJ2-7 few 16 TRBD1 TRBV19 TGTGCCAGTAGTATATCAGGGGGCGCGGCTACCTACGAGCAGTACTTC CASSISGGAATYEQYF
TRBJ2-1 - 18 TRBD2 TRBV2 TGTGCCAGCAGTGACCCCGGACTAGCGGGGGCCTCCTACAATGAGCAGTTCTTC CASSDPGLAGASYNEQFF
TRBJ1-5 few 14 - TRBV15 TGTGCCACCAGCAGTGCCGGGTACGAGCAGCCCCAGCATTTT CATSSAGYEQPQHF
TRBJ2-2 few 12 - TRBV29-1 TGCAGCGTACTAAAGGCGGACGGGGAGCTGTTTTTT CSVLKADGELFF
TRBJ2-1 - 12 - TRBV29-1 TGCAGCGTTGTGAGAGGTGATGTTGAGCAGTTCTTC CSVVRGDVEQFF
TRBJ1-1 - 16 - TRBV7-9 TGTGCCAGCAGCGCCCGACCGAGACTTAGTGTCACTGAAGCTTTCTTT CASSARPRLSVTEAFF
TRBJ1-1 - 13 - TRBV27 TGTGCCAGCAGTCGGCTCATGAACACTGAAGCTTTCTTT CASSRLMNTEAFF
TRBJ2-2 - 12 TRBD2 TRBV14 TGTGCCAGCAGCTCCGGGCGGGGGGCCCCGTTTTTT CASSSGRGAPFF
TRBJ2-3 - 13 - TRBV19 TGTGCCAGTAGCCTCGATCCGACAGATACGCAGTATTTT CASSLDPTDTQYF
TRBJ2-5 few 15 TRBD2 TRBV11-2 TGTGCCAGCAGCCTGGGACTAGCGGACCAAGAGACCCAGTACTTC CASSLGLADQETQYF
TRBJ2-7 - 11 - TRBV29-1 TGCAGCGGCCGTTGGGCCTACGAGCAGTACTTC CSGRWAYEQYF
TRBJ2-7 - 16 TRBD2 TRBV10-3 TGTGCCATCAGTGCCCCCGGCGGACTAGCGGTATACGAGCAGTACTTC CAISAPGGLAVYEQYF
TRBJ2-5 - 15 - TRBV2 TGTGCCAGCATCGAGCGGACAGCCAACCAAGAGACCCAGTACTTC CASIERTANQETQYF
TRBJ1-5 - 13 - TRBV7-9 TGTGCCAGCAGCGATGGCGGAAATCAGCCCCAGCATTTT CASSDGGNQPQHF
TRBJ1-2 - 18 TRBD1 TRBV9 TGTGCCAGCAGCGCCTCGACAGGGGTCTCGAGGATCAACTATGGCTACACCTTC CASSASTGVSRINYGYTF
TRBJ2-5 - 14 - TRBV13 TGTGCCAGCAGCTTAGCGGGGGAGCAAGAGACCCAGTACTTC CASSLAGEQETQYF
TRBJ1-5 - 14 - TRBV19 TGTGCCAGCCAGGGACGGGGAGGAAATCAGCCCCAGCATTTT CASQGRGGNQPQHF
TRBJ2-5 once 16 - TRBV7-2 TGTGCCAGCAGCTTGGAACCGGGGGCCTACCAAGAGACCCAGTACTTC CASSLEPGAYQETQYF
TRBJ2-3 - 16 TRBD2 TRBV7-9 TGTGCCAGCAGCGCCCGGACTAGCGGGGCGACAGATACGCAGTATTTT CASSARTSGATDTQYF
TRBJ2-3 - 16 TRBD2 TRBV4-3 TGCGCCAGCAGCCAAGCCGGGACTAGTAAGACAGATACGCAGTATTTT CASSQAGTSKTDTQYF
TRBJ2-7 - 15 - TRBV5-6 TGTGCCAGCAGCCAACTCCGAGACAATCAATACGAGCAGTACTTC CASSQLRDNQYEQYF
TRBJ2-5 once 15 - TRBV4-1 TGCGCCAGCAGCCAAGTCCTGACATCCCAAGAGACCCAGTACTTC CASSQVLTSQETQYF
TRBJ2-7 - 16 - TRBV29-1 TGCAGCGTTGAAGATAGGGACAAAGGGGATTCCTACGAGCAGTACTTC CSVEDRDKGDSYEQYF
TRBJ1-2 - 15 TRBD1 TRBV10-3 TGTGCCGCAGGGGGCCTCCTCCCCCATAACTATGGCTACACCTTC CAAGGLLPHNYGYTF
TRBJ1-4 - 13 - TRBV27 TGTGCCAGCAAAACCCTGGATGGGGAAAAACTGTTTTTT CASKTLDGEKLFF
TRBJ2-6 - 18 - TRBV7-2 TGTGCCAGCAGCTTGCAGGGGCCCTTCGTCTCTGGGGCCAACGTCCTGACTTTC CASSLQGPFVSGANVLTF
TRBJ2-2 - 16 TRBD2 TRBV5-1 TGCGCCAGCAGCCTACTAGCGGGGGGCGACACCGGGGAGCTGTTTTTT CASSLLAGGDTGELFF
TRBJ1-2 - 15 TRBD1 TRBV9 TGTGCCAGCAGCGTAGTACCCCCAGGGGGGTATGGCTACACCTTC CASSVVPPGGYGYTF
TRBJ2-7 - 10 - TRBV29-1 TGCAGCGTTGCCGACTACGAGCAGTACTTC CSVADYEQYF
TRBJ2-7 - 13 - TRBV7-6 TGTGCCAGCAGCTTAGGCAGGGGAAACGAGCAGTACTTC CASSLGRGNEQYF
TRBJ1-6 - 18 TRBD1 TRBV12-5 TGTGCTAGTGGTTTGTTCAGGGGGCGATTATTACTTAATTCACCCCTCCACTTT CASGLFRGRLLLNSPLHF
TRBJ1-1 few 15 - TRBV4-1 TGCGCCAGCAGCCATCAGGGTGGGCTGAACACTGAAGCTTTCTTT CASSHQGGLNTEAFF
TRBJ2-1 - 14 - TRBV30 TGTGCCTGGTCCACCGGAACCTCTATCGATGAGCAGTTCTTC CAWSTGTSIDEQFF
TRBJ2-7 - 12 - TRBV7-8 TGTGCCAGCAGCTTGAGCCCCTACGAGCAGTACTTC CASSLSPYEQYF
TRBJ1-1 - 14 - TRBV27 TGTGCCAGCAGAAGACTGGAGGGCCTCGCTGAAGCTTTCTTT CASRRLEGLAEAFF
TRBJ2-4 - 17 - TRBV4-1 TGCGCCAGCAGCCAAGCGGGGAATCCTCTAGCCAAAAACATTCAGTACTTC CASSQAGNPLAKNIQYF